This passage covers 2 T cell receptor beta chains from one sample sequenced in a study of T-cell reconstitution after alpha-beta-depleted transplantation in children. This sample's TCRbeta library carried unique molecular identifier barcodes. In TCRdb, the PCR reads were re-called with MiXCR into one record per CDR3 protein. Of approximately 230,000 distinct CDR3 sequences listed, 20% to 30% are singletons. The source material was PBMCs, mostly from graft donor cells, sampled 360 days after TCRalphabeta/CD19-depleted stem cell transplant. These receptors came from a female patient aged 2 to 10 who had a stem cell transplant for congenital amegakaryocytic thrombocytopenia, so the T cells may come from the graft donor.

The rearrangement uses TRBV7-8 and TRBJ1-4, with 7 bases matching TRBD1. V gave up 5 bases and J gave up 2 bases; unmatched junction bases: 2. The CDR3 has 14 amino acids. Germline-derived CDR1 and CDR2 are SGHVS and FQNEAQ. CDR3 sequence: CASSKQGTNEKLFF. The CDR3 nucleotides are TGTGCCAGCAGCAAACAGGGGACTAATGAAAAACTGTTTTTT.

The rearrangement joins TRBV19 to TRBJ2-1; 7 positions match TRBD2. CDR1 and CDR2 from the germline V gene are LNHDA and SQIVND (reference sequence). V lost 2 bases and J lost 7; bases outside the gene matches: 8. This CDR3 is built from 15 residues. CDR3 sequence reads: CASSIRWGLWNEQFF. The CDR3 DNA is TGTGCCAGTAGTATAAGGTGGGGACTATGGAATGAGCAGTTCTTC.